What follows is one T cell receptor (beta chain) and its context. The antigen it binds to is not known. No quality values exist for individual bases; no much larger clone is one base distant. The data are from a study of CD8 T cells in Susac syndrome (dated by TCRdb to between 2019 and 2020). At the level of the whole study: Of the Susac syndrome patients who were sequenced, about 6 had clinically active disease and 8 or 9 were in clinical remission. At blood withdrawal, Susac syndrome patients were therapy-naive, treated with corticosteroids (with IVIg additionally given to some), or treated with IVIg alone. Whether CD8+ T cell activation and differentiation in Susac syndrome was antigen driven was tested using repertoire sequencing.

V is shortened by 3 bases, J by 2 bases, and the region joining them spans 10 bases. Its CDR3 holds 14 amino acids, cysteine through phenylalanine. Only the CDR3 DNA stays, 42 bases, in frame from base 1. The germline V gene specifies SGHTA as CDR1 and FQGTGA as CDR2. Peripheral blood CD8+ and CD4+ T cells from healthy donors, Susac syndrome patients and multiple sclerosis patients were profiled by high-throughput TCR beta sequencing. Recently defined diagnostic criteria for definite or probable disease were met by the Susac syndrome patients. Bulk CD8+ and CD4+ T cells were purified by magnetic negative isolation, while CD8+ TEMRA cells were enriched using FACS. Blood was drawn into EDTA tubes, processed within 24 hours, and PBMCs were isolated by density gradient centrifugation. PBMCs destined for TCR sequencing were cryopreserved in liquid nitrogen and later thawed in a 37 °C water bath. Purity of sorted or isolated CD4+, CD8+ and CD8+ TEMRA cells was at least 90%.

Broader findings and caveats from the paper: In the CD4+ T cell repertoire of Susac syndrome patients, clonal expansion was not detected. The study acknowledged that relatively few individuals were included in the TCR sequencing and HLA analysis.

RNA was extracted using the RNeasy kit, and roughly 0.45 to 1 ug of the RNA was reverse transcribed with random hexamers. TCR beta CDR3 regions were amplified with the immunoSEQ multiplex PCR assay covering 54 Vbeta and 13 Jbeta segments. PCR amplification bias was corrected using a synthetic template baseline for primer optimization and computational correction. Per the original workflow: Reads were annotated to V, D and J genes according to IMGT and were analyzed with immunoSEQ Analyzer, with only productive sequences retained. To calculate clonality, Shannon entropy was normalized by log2 of the number of productive unique sequences and then subtracted from one. Public and private clones were assessed among the 100 most prevalent clones of each patient and control. A clone was defined as Susac-specific if it was absent from the healthy and MS cohorts, from more than 850 published viral clones and from other ImmuneACCESS disease sequences. Using fastp trimming at Q25 and MiXCR clonotype assembly, TCRdb reanalyzed the public sequencing data and kept in-frame beta chains. All rows with the same CDR3 protein become a single entry with the most common DNA and genes. These V and J calls rely on TCRdb rather than the paper's analysis. The sample includes under 80,000 distinct CDR3 sequences, with more than 85% observed a single time. The top ten clones comprise around 0.57% of the sample.

This receptor was identified in a human donor with Susac syndrome. In this chain, TRBV7-3 is recombined with TRBJ1-1, with an unclear D gene assignment. The sequenced material came from CD4+ T cells from PBMCs. The nucleotides are TGTGCCAGCAGCTTGATGGGATACAACACTGAAGCTTTCTTT. This yields the protein CASSLMGYNTEAFF.